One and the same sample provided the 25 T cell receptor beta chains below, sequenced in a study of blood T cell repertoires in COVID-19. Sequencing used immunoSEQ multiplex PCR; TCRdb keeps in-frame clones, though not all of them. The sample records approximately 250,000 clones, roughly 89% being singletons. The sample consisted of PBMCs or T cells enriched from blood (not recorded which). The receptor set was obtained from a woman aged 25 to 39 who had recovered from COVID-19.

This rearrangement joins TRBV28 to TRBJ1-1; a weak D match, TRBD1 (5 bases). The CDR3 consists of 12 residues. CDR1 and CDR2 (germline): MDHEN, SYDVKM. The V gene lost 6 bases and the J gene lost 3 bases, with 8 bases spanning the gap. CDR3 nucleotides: TGTGCCAGCAGGCACAGGTACACTGAAGCTTTCTTT. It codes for CASRHRYTEAFF.

This CDR3 reads CASSPIQSTDTQYF. In DNA, the CDR3 is TGTGCCAGCTCACCAATCCAGTCCACAGATACGCAGTATTTT. The J gene is TRBJ2-3, the V gene TRBV18; D uncertain. CDR1 and CDR2 (germline): KGHSH, LQKENI. The germline V and J ends were trimmed by 2 bases and 2 bases, with 8 bases remaining between them. The CDR3 is 14 amino acids.

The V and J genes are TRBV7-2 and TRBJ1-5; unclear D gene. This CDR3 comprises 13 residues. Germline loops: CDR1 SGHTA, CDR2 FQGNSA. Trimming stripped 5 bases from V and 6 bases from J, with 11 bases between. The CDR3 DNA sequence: TGTGCCAGCAGCCCTGCGGGCGGTCAGCCCCAGCATTTT. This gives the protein CASSPAGGQPQHF.

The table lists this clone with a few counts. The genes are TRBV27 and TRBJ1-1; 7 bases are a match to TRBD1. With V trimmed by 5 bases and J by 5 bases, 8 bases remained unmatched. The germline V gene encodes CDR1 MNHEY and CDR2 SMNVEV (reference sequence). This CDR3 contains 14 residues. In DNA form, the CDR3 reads TGTGCCAGCAGTAGACAGGGTTGGTATACTGAAGCTTTCTTT. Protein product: CASSRQGWYTEAFF.

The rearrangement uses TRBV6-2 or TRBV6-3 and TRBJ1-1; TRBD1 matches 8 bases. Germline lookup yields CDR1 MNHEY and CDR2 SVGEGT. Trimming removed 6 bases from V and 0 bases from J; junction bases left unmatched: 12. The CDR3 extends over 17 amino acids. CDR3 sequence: CASSSPDRGYMNTEAFF. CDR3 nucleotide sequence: TGTGCCAGCAGCTCCCCCGACAGGGGCTACATGAACACTGAAGCTTTCTTT.

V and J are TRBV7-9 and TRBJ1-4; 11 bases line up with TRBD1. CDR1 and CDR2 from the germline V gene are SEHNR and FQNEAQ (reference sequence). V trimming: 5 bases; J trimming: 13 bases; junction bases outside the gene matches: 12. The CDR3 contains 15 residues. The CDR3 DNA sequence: TGTGCCAGCAGCCTCGGACAGGGGGCGTTATCCTTACTGTTTTTT. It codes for CASSLGQGALSLLFF.

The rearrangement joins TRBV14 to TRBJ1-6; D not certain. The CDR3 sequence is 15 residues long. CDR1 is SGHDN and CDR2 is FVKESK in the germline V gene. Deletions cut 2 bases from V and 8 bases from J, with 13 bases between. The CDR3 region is CASSQIGEVDSPLHF. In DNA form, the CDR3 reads TGTGCCAGCAGCCAAATCGGGGAAGTGGATTCACCCCTCCACTTT.

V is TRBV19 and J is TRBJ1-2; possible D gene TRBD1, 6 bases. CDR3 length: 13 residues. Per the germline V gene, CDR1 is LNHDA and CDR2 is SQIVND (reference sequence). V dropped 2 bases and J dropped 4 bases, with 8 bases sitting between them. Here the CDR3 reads CASSIWGRYGYTF. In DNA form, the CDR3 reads TGTGCCAGTAGTATATGGGGGCGCTATGGCTACACCTTC.

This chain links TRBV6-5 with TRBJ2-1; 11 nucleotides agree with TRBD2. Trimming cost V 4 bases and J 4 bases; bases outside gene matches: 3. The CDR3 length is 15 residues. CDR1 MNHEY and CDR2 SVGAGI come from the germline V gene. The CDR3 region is CASSWGLAEYNEQFF. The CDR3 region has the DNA TGTGCCAGCAGTTGGGGACTAGCGGAATACAATGAGCAGTTCTTC.

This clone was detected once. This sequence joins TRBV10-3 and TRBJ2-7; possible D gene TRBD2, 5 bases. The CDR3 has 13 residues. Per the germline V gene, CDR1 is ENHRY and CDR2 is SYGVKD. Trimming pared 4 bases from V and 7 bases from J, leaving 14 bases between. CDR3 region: CAISVDSPGEQYF. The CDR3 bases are TGTGCCATCAGTGTTGACTCCCCGGGGGAGCAGTACTTC.

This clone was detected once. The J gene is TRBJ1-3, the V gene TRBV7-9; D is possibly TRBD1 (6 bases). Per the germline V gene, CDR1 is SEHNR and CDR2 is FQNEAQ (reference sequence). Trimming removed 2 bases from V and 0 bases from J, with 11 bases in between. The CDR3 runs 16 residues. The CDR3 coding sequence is TGTGCCAGCAGCTTATGGGACACCGCCTCTGGAAACACCATATATTTT. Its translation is CASSLWDTASGNTIYF.

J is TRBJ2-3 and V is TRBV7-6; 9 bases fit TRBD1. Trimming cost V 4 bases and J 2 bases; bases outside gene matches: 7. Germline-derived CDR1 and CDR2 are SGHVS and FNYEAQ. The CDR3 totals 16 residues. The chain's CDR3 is CASSSTGGGTTDTQYF. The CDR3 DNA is TGTGCCAGCAGCTCGACAGGGGGGGGTACCACAGATACGCAGTATTTT. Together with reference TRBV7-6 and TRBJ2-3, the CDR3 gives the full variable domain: GAGVSQSPRYKVTKRGQDVALRCDPISGHVSLYWYRQALGQGPEFLTYFNYEAQQDKSGLPNDRFSAERPEGSISTLTIQRTEQRDSAMYRCASSSTGGGTTDTQYFGPGTRLTVL.

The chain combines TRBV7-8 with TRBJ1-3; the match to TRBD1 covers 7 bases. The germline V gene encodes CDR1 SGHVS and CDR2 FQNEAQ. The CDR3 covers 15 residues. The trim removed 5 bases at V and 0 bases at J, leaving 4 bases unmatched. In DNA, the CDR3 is TGTGCCAGCAGCGCCGACAGGGTCTCTGGAAACACCATATATTTT. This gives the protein CASSADRVSGNTIYF.

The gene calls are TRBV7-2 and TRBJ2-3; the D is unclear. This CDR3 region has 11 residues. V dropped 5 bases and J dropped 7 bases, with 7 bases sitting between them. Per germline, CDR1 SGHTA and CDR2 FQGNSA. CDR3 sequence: CASSATHTQYF. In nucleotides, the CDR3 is TGTGCCAGCAGCGCCACTCATACGCAGTATTTT.

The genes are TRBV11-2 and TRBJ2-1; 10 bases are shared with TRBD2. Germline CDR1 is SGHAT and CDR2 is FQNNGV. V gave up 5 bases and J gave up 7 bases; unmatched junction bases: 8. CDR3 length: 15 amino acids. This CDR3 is CASSRSGRAGNEQFF. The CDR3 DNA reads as TGTGCCAGCAGCCGAAGCGGGAGGGCCGGAAATGAGCAGTTCTTC.

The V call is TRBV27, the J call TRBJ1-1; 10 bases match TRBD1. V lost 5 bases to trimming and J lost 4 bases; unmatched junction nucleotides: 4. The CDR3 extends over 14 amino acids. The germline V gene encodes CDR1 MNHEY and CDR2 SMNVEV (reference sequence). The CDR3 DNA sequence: TGTGCCAGCAGTGTCCGGGACAGGGGCACTGAAGCTTTCTTT. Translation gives CASSVRDRGTEAFF.

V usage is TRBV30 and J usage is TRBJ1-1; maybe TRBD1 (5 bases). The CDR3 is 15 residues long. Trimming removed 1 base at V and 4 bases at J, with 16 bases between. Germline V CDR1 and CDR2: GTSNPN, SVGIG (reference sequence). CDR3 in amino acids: CAWSAALGATTEAFF. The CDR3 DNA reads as TGTGCCTGGAGTGCCGCGCTAGGGGCGACCACTGAAGCTTTCTTT.

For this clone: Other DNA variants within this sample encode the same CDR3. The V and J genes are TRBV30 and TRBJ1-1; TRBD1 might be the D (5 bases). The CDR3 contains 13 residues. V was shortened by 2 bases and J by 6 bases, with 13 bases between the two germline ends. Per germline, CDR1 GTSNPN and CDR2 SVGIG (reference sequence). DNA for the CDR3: TGTGCCTGGAGTAGGCAGCAAGGGGCTGAAGCTTTCTTT. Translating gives CAWSRQQGAEAFF.

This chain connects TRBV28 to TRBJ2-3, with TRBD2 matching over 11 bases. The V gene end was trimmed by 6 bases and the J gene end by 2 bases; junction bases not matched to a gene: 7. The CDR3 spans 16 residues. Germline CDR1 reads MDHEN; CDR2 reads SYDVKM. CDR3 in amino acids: CASRSGLAGITDTQYF. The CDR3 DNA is TGTGCCAGCAGAAGTGGACTAGCGGGCATCACAGATACGCAGTATTTT.

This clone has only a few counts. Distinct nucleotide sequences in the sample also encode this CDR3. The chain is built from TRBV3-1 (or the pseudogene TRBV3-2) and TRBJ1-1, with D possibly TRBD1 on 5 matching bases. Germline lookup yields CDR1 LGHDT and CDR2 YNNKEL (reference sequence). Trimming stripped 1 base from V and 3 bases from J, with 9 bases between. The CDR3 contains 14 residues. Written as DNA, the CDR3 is TGTGCCAGCAGCCAAGTTGGAGGGGACACTGAAGCTTTCTTT. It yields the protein CASSQVGGDTEAFF.

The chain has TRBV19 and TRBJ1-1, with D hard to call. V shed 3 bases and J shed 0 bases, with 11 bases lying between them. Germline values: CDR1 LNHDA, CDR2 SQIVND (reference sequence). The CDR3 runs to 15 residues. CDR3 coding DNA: TGTGCCAGTAGTATGGCCCACAGCTTGAACACTGAAGCTTTCTTT. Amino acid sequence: CASSMAHSLNTEAFF.

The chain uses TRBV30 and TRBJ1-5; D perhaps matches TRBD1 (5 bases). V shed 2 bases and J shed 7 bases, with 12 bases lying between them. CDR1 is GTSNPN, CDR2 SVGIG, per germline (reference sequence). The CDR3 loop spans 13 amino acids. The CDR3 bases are TGTGCCTGGAGTACGGGGGTAGGGCAGCCCCAGCATTTT. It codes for CAWSTGVGQPQHF.

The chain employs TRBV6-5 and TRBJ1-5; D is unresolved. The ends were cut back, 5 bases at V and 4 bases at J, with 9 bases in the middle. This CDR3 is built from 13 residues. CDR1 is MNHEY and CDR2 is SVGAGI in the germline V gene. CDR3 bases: TGTGCCAGCAGTACCGCGGGTAATCAGCCCCAGCATTTT. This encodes CASSTAGNQPQHF.

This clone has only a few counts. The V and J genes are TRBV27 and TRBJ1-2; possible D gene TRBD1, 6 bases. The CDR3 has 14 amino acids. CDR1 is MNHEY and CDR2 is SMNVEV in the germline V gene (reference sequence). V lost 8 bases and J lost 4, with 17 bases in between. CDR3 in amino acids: CASLPTGNSYGYTF. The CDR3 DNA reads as TGTGCCAGCCTCCCCACAGGGAACAGCTATGGCTACACCTTC.

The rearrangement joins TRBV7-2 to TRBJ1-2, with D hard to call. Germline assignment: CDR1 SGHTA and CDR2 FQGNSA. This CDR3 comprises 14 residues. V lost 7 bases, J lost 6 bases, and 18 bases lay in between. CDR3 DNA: TGTGCCAGCACCGATAAGGGATGGGAGGATGGCTACACCTTC. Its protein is CASTDKGWEDGYTF.